This entry is about one TCR beta chain. Clones were sequenced by immunoSEQ multiplex PCR, and TCRdb holds only the in-frame ones, with some missing. The sample consists of about 250,000 clones, around 82% of them appearing once. V gave up 3 bases and J gave up 1 base, with 12 bases separating them. Per the germline V gene, CDR1 is LGHNA and CDR2 is YSLEER. This CDR3 comprises 15 residues. This record comes from a study of blood T cell repertoires in COVID-19. Study-level background: Acute and convalescent COVID-19 specimens originated in the United States, Italy and Spain. Sample material is recorded as cDNA or gDNA derived from T cells, B-cell-depleted T cells, or PBMCs.

The sequencing input was peripheral blood. This clonotype was sampled from a human donor with COVID-19, enrolled during active disease. The donor label of this sample is uncertain. The rearrangement links TRBV4-3 to TRBJ1-1, with D possibly being TRBD1 (6 bases). CDR3 region: CASSHGTGRNTEAFF. CDR3 coding DNA: TGCGCCAGCAGCCACGGAACAGGGCGGAACACTGAAGCTTTCTTT.